Listed below are T cell receptor beta chains from one sample, sequenced in a study of T-cell memory formation after mild COVID-19. TCRdb passed the 5' RACE reads through MiXCR, listing each CDR3 protein once. The sample holds hundreds of thousands of distinct CDR3 sequences, about 15% seen once. The sequencing input was PBMCs or a T cell subset sorted from them (not recorded which). The receptors were gathered from a man aged 18 to 30 who had mild COVID-19 (a few samples of this study predate the infection). Cell type and time point are not known. Both conserved end residues are part of each CDR3. A D gene is named only where the DNA matches it firmly. Size is stated for part of the rows, as once, few or many counts, or as a class when the clone is expanded.

d_gene	v_gene	len	abundance	j_gene	CDR3aa	CDR3nt
-	TRBV5-4	13	-	TRBJ1-1	CASSLTMDTEAFF	TGTGCCAGCAGCTTGACGATGGACACTGAAGCTTTCTTT
TRBD1	TRBV2	14	-	TRBJ1-1	CASIHNRGPTEAFF	TGTGCCAGCATCCATAACAGGGGGCCCACTGAAGCTTTCTTT
TRBD2	TRBV7-3	16	-	TRBJ2-1	CASSKRPAGGPLEQFF	TGTGCCAGCAGTAAGAGGCCAGCGGGGGGCCCCTTGGAGCAGTTCTTC
-	TRBV5-1	16	few	TRBJ2-1	CASSPRVGYLYNEQFF	TGCGCCAGCAGCCCCCGGGTGGGTTATCTCTACAATGAGCAGTTCTTC
TRBD1	TRBV24-1	16	-	TRBJ2-3	CATSDLGTGFTDTQYF	TGTGCCACCAGTGACCTCGGGACAGGGTTCACAGATACGCAGTATTTT
-	TRBV5-1	15	-	TRBJ1-6	CASSKNGANNSPLHF	TGCGCCAGCAGCAAAAACGGGGCCAATAATTCACCCCTCCACTTT
TRBD1	TRBV5-1	15	-	TRBJ2-5	CASSLGDRRLETQYF	TGCGCCAGCAGCCTGGGGGACAGGAGACTAGAGACCCAGTACTTC
-	TRBV5-1	13	few	TRBJ2-2	CASSFLAVGELFF	TGCGCCAGCAGCTTTCTAGCTGTCGGGGAGCTGTTTTTT
TRBD1	TRBV9	17	-	TRBJ2-3	CASSVALTLGGPDTQYF	TGTGCCAGCAGCGTAGCTCTGACTCTAGGGGGCCCAGATACGCAGTATTTT
-	TRBV3-1	17	few	TRBJ2-3	CASSQVVGYRLTDTQYF	TGTGCCAGCAGCCAAGTAGTGGGTTACAGGCTGACAGATACGCAGTATTTT
-	TRBV10-3	13	few	TRBJ2-1	CAITSVRGNEQFF	TGTGCCATCACGTCCGTGCGGGGCAATGAGCAGTTCTTC
TRBD1	TRBV29-1	14	few	TRBJ1-6	CSASGTGANSPLHF	TGCAGCGCATCCGGGACAGGGGCTAATTCACCCCTCCACTTT
TRBD2	TRBV20-1	15	few	TRBJ2-3	CSAREGGGAADTQYF	TGCAGTGCTAGAGAAGGCGGGGGGGCCGCAGATACGCAGTATTTT
TRBD1	TRBV10-3	18	-	TRBJ2-3	CATRQGQGGIVSTDTQYF	TGTGCCACCAGACAGGGTCAGGGTGGTATCGTGAGCACAGATACGCAGTATTTT
-	TRBV19	14	-	TRBJ2-1	CASSIFGGFREQFF	TGTGCCAGTAGTATCTTCGGGGGATTCCGTGAGCAGTTCTTC
TRBD1	TRBV7-2	18	few	TRBJ2-4	CASSLRDRVILAKNIQYF	TGTGCCAGCAGCTTACGGGACAGAGTGATACTAGCCAAAAACATTCAGTACTTC
TRBD1	TRBV11-2	15	-	TRBJ1-2	CASSQTGERNYGYTF	TGTGCCAGCAGCCAAACAGGGGAAAGAAACTATGGCTACACCTTC
-	TRBV6-6	13	many	TRBJ1-1	CASSYSLNTEAFF	TGTGCCAGCAGTTACTCGTTGAACACTGAAGCTTTCTTT
TRBD1	TRBV6-1	16	few	TRBJ1-1	CASSTTDRGPPGEAFF	TGTGCCAGCAGTACAACTGACAGGGGGCCCCCCGGTGAAGCTTTCTTT
TRBD1	TRBV7-9	21	-	TRBJ2-6	CASSLGAPRTGVFSGANVLTF	TGTGCCAGCAGCTTAGGGGCCCCTAGGACAGGGGTCTTCTCTGGGGCCAACGTCCTGACTTTC
TRBD1	TRBV12-3/TRBV12-4	14	many	TRBJ2-5	CASSRETGLETQYF	TGTGCCAGCAGTAGAGAGACAGGGTTGGAGACCCAGTACTTC
-	TRBV7-3	13	-	TRBJ1-1	CASRAAGTSEAFF	TGTGCCAGCAGAGCCGCCGGGACGTCTGAAGCTTTCTTT
TRBD1	TRBV4-3	17	few	TRBJ2-3	CASSQEFGQGNTDTQYF	TGCGCCAGCAGCCAAGAATTTGGACAGGGGAACACAGATACGCAGTATTTT
-	TRBV20-1	14	few	TRBJ2-3	CSASHRGLTDTQYF	TGCAGTGCTTCCCACCGTGGGCTCACAGATACGCAGTATTTT
TRBD1	TRBV5-1	15	few	TRBJ1-1	CASSFTGGSHTEAFF	TGCGCCAGCAGCTTCACAGGGGGCTCCCACACTGAAGCTTTCTTT
-	TRBV5-4	11	few	TRBJ1-2	CASSLHEGYTF	TGTGCCAGCAGCTTACATGAGGGCTACACCTTC